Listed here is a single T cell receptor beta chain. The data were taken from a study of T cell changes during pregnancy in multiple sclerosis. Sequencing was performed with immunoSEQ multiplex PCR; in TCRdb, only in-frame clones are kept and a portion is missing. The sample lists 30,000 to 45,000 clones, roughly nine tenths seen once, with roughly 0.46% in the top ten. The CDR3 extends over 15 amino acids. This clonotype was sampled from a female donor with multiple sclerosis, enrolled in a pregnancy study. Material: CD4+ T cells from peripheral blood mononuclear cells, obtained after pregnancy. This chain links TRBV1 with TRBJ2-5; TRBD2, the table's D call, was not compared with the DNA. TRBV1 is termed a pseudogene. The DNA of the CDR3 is TGCACCAGCAGCCAAGAGGCACTAGCGGAAGAGACCCAGTACTTC. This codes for CTSSQEALAEETQYF.